These 32 T cell receptor beta chains came from one sample sequenced in a study of blood T cell repertoires in COVID-19. Produced via immunoSEQ multiplex PCR; TCRdb's table is partial and in-frame only. The repertoire holds 130,000 to 150,000 clones, with approximately 89% as singletons. Sequencing used peripheral blood. Receptor source: a woman aged 45-65 years with acute or convalescent COVID-19.

This clone was recorded only once. The CDR3 DNA is TGTGCCAGCAGCTCCACAGGGGCCTATGGCTACACCTTC. Protein product: CASSSTGAYGYTF. The genes are TRBV7-3 and TRBJ1-2; TRBD1 agrees at 7 bases. CDR1 and CDR2 (germline): SGHTA, FQGTGA. This CDR3 has 13 residues. The ends lost 4 bases at V and 4 bases at J; junction bases unmatched: 3.

This clone showed up just a few times. This chain links TRBV28 with TRBJ1-2; a possible D gene is TRBD1 (6 bases). The V end lost 3 bases, the J end lost 0 bases, and 11 bases lay between the germline ends. The CDR3 spans 15 residues. Germline V gene sequence: CDR1 MDHEN, CDR2 SYDVKM. Written as DNA, the CDR3 is TGTGCCAGCAGTTTCGACAGGCGCCCTAACTATGGCTACACCTTC. It codes for CASSFDRRPNYGYTF.

Worth noting for this clone: The identical CDR3 is also encoded by other nucleotide sequences in the sample. J is TRBJ2-2 and V is TRBV7-9; 7 nucleotides align to TRBD1. The V gene's germline CDR1 is SEHNR and CDR2 FQNEAQ (reference sequence). The CDR3 has 15 amino acids. The trim removed 4 bases at V and 0 bases at J, leaving 2 bases unmatched. For the CDR3, the DNA is TGTGCCAGCAGCTCCGGGACAGCGAACACCGGGGAGCTGTTTTTT. The encoded protein is CASSSGTANTGELFF.

V usage is TRBV6-5 and J usage is TRBJ1-1, with D tentatively TRBD1 (6 bases). Trimming removed 7 bases from V and 4 bases from J, with 19 bases in between. This CDR3 comprises 15 residues. Germline V gene sequence: CDR1 MNHEY, CDR2 SVGAGI. As DNA, the CDR3 is TGTGCCAGCAATCCTTGGGGACAAGGACGCACTGAAGCTTTCTTT. The encoded protein is CASNPWGQGRTEAFF.

This chain uses TRBV19 with TRBJ2-5; D call uncertain. This CDR3 comprises 14 residues. The germline V and J ends were trimmed by 3 bases and 1 base, with 9 bases remaining between them. Germline V gene lookup returns CDR1 LNHDA and CDR2 SQIVND (reference sequence). The CDR3 protein is CASSIKPGQETQYF. CDR3 bases: TGTGCCAGTAGTATCAAGCCAGGCCAAGAGACCCAGTACTTC.

This clone was seen a single time. The genes are TRBV25-1 and TRBJ1-1, with 9 bases that match TRBD1. The CDR3 sequence is 17 residues long. Germline assignment: CDR1 MGHDK and CDR2 SYGVNS. V gave up 3 bases and J gave up 0 bases; unmatched junction bases: 8. The CDR3 DNA is TGTGCCAGCAGTGAGGCCGGGACAGGGAACATGAACACTGAAGCTTTCTTT. Protein sequence: CASSEAGTGNMNTEAFF.

This chain joins TRBV4-1 and TRBJ2-2; TRBD2 matches 16 bases. V was clipped by 0 bases and J by 4 bases; unmatched bases: 8. The germline V gene has CDR1 MGHRA and CDR2 YSYEKL. The length of the CDR3 is 20 residues. The CDR3 reads CASSQERGLAGGSGTGELFF. CDR3 nucleotides: TGCGCCAGCAGCCAAGAGAGGGGACTAGCGGGAGGGTCGGGCACCGGGGAGCTGTTTTTT.

With regard to this clone: This sample also contains other DNA sequences that code for the same CDR3. The genes are TRBV5-1 and TRBJ1-2, with 9 bases lining up with TRBD1. CDR3 length: 14 amino acids. In germline, CDR1 is SGHRS, CDR2 YFSETQ. Trimming removed 0 bases from V and 4 bases from J; junction bases left unmatched: 1. CDR3 nucleotide sequence: TGCGCCAGCAGCTTGGGGGACAGGGCCTATGGCTACACCTTC. Encoded protein: CASSLGDRAYGYTF. The full variable domain, completed using reference TRBV5-1 and TRBJ1-2, is KAGVTQTPRYLIKTRGQQVTLSCSPISGHRSVSWYQQTPGQGLQFLFEYFSETQRNKGNFPGRFSGRQFSNSRSEMNVSTLELGDSALYLCASSLGDRAYGYTFGSGTRLTVV.

The sample holds one count of this clone. V and J are TRBV24-1 and TRBJ2-2, with a weak D call TRBD1 (5 bases). Germline CDR1 is KGHDR and CDR2 is SFDVKD. CDR3 length equals 16 residues. The V end lost 2 bases, the J end lost 3 bases, and 12 bases lay between the germline ends. Here the CDR3 reads CATSDSTAYYTGELFF. CDR3 nucleotide sequence: TGTGCCACCAGTGATTCGACAGCCTATTACACCGGGGAGCTGTTTTTT.

This clone was counted a single time. The CDR3 is CASSLGQGAEAFF. The CDR3 DNA sequence: TGTGCCAGCAGCCTGGGACAGGGGGCTGAAGCTTTCTTT. This chain joins TRBV7-9 and TRBJ1-1; 11 nucleotides line up with TRBD1. With 5 bases clipped from V and 6 bases from J, the junction kept 2 bases outside the gene matches. Germline V gene data show CDR1 as SEHNR and CDR2 as FQNEAQ (reference sequence). CDR3 length: 13 residues.

The chain carries TRBV29-1 and TRBJ2-4; 9 nucleotides match TRBD1. V dropped 7 bases and J dropped 3; count of bases not matched to a gene: 7. The CDR3 consists of 14 residues. Germline CDR1 is SQVTM and CDR2 is ANQGSEA. CDR3 loop: CSATGGEGKNIQYF. The CDR3 DNA is TGCAGCGCCACAGGGGGCGAGGGCAAAAACATTCAGTACTTC.

The sample holds one count of this clone. The CDR3 DNA reads TGTGCCAGAAGCTTGGTTCGGCAGGGCTACCAGCCCCAGCATTTT. This translates into CARSLVRQGYQPQHF. The chain carries TRBV5-3 and TRBJ1-5; D might be TRBD1 (5 bases). TRBV5-3 belongs to the ORF category, with a function that is uncertain. V shed 0 bases and J shed 7 bases, with 14 bases lying between them. The CDR3 spans 15 residues.

The chain employs TRBV25-1 and TRBJ1-6, with D uncertain. V was pared by 2 bases and J by 8 bases, with 13 bases between. The CDR3 runs 15 residues. The germline gives CDR1 MGHDK, CDR2 SYGVNS. CDR3 residues: CASSEGGKKDSPLHF. The CDR3 region has the DNA TGTGCCAGCAGTGAAGGCGGAAAGAAGGATTCACCCCTCCACTTT.

Concerning this clone: This sample also contains other DNA sequences that code for the same CDR3. The chain employs TRBV18 and TRBJ1-6; 9 bases fit TRBD1. There are 14 residues in the CDR3. Germline-derived CDR1 and CDR2 are KGHSH and LQKENI. J was trimmed by 7 bases and V by 2 bases; bases with no gene match: 0. CDR3 amino acids: CASSPGQGNSPLHF. CDR3 coding DNA: TGTGCCAGCTCACCAGGACAGGGGAATTCACCCCTCCACTTT.

The gene calls are TRBV21-1 and TRBJ2-1; the table's TRBD1 call for D was not verified on the DNA. TRBV21-1 is termed a pseudogene. This CDR3 spans 20 amino acids. CDR3 DNA sequence: TGTGCCAGCAGCAAACTTCGAAGGTGGCCGGGACACTACTCCTACAATGAGCAGTTCTTC. This encodes CASSKLRRWPGHYSYNEQFF.

The chain joins TRBV5-1 to TRBJ2-1; 10 nucleotides align to TRBD1. CDR1 is SGHRS, CDR2 YFSETQ, per germline. The CDR3 length is 16 residues. The V and J ends lost 4 bases and 4 bases, in that order; junction bases with no gene match: 8. CDR3 loop: CASSPNGQGVYNEQFF. In DNA form, the CDR3 reads TGCGCCAGCAGCCCAAACGGACAGGGGGTATACAATGAGCAGTTCTTC.

This clone was counted only a few times. The gene calls are TRBV28 and TRBJ2-7, with D unresolved. CDR1 MDHEN and CDR2 SYDVKM come from the germline V gene. V was cut by 3 bases and J by 2 bases, with 11 bases left in between. The CDR3 has 14 residues. The CDR3 protein is CASSFPRVPYEQYF. The CDR3 DNA is TGTGCCAGCAGTTTCCCCCGGGTCCCCTACGAGCAGTACTTC.

The chain uses TRBV11-2 and TRBJ2-1; D possibly corresponds to TRBD2 (5 bases). The CDR3 sequence is 15 residues long. V shed 1 base and J shed 1 base, with 8 bases lying between them. From germline, CDR1 is SGHAT and CDR2 FQNNGV. CDR3 loop: CASSLGGLSYNEQFF. As DNA, the CDR3 is TGTGCCAGCAGCTTAGGAGGACTTTCCTACAATGAGCAGTTCTTC.

This clone has only a few counts. CDR3 protein: CASSVTYEQYF. CDR3 nucleotide sequence: TGTGCCAGCAGTGTAACCTACGAGCAGTACTTC. The V call is TRBV2, the J call TRBJ2-7; no definite D call. The CDR3 has 11 amino acids. Trimming removed 4 bases from V and 2 bases from J, with 3 bases in between. The V gene's germline CDR1 is SNHLY and CDR2 FYNNEI. The variable domain in full, with the rest retrieved from reference TRBV2 and TRBJ2-7, is EPEVTQTPSHQVTQMGQEVILRCVPISNHLYFYWYRQILGQKVEFLVSFYNNEISEKSEIFDDQFSVERPDGSNFTLKIRSTKLEDSAMYFCASSVTYEQYFGPGTRLTVT.

A few counts support this clone. CDR3 sequence reads: CASSLETGTGEAFF. CDR3 nucleotide sequence: TGTGCCAGCAGCTTAGAGACAGGGACGGGTGAAGCTTTCTTT. The chain employs TRBV7-2 and TRBJ1-1; the match to TRBD1 covers 7 bases. V lost 1 base and J lost 7; bases outside the gene matches: 6. Per germline, CDR1 SGHTA and CDR2 FQGNSA. This CDR3 is 14 amino acids long.

The V gene is TRBV6-5, the J gene TRBJ1-5; no definite D call. CDR1 MNHEY and CDR2 SVGAGI come from the germline V gene. This CDR3 comprises 15 residues. With 2 bases removed from V and 2 bases from J, the gap between germline ends came to 10 bases. CDR3 region: CASSYSQTGNQPQHF. The CDR3 coding sequence is TGTGCCAGCAGTTACAGTCAGACTGGCAATCAGCCCCAGCATTTT.

This chain uses TRBV4-1 with TRBJ2-1; the D is unclear. The CDR3 is 13 residues long. The V gene's germline CDR1 is MGHRA and CDR2 YSYEKL. V dropped 0 bases and J dropped 6 bases, with 6 bases sitting between them. This chain's CDR3 is CASSQDVRNEQFF. The CDR3 coding sequence is TGCGCCAGCAGCCAAGATGTTCGCAATGAGCAGTTCTTC.

The chain carries TRBV6-2 or TRBV6-3 and TRBJ2-3; D is possibly TRBD1 (6 bases). Between the trimmed V and J ends, which lost 0 bases and 3 bases, there was a span of 10 bases. CDR1 is MNHEY, CDR2 SVGEGT, per germline. This CDR3 comprises 15 residues. The CDR3 DNA is TGTGCCAGCAGTTACTCAGAGGGGGAGACAGATACGCAGTATTTT. Translated: CASSYSEGETDTQYF.

The chain couples TRBV6-5 to TRBJ1-1, with 7 bases lining up with TRBD1. J was trimmed by 5 bases and V by 6 bases; bases with no gene match: 3. Germline V gene sequence: CDR1 MNHEY, CDR2 SVGAGI. This CDR3 is built from 12 residues. The CDR3 DNA follows: TGTGCCAGCAGAAAACAGGGGACTGAAGCTTTCTTT. The encoded protein is CASRKQGTEAFF.

The genes are TRBV5-4 and TRBJ1-5, with D uncertain. V lost 0 bases, J lost 7 bases, and 8 bases lay in between. The CDR3 loop spans 13 amino acids. CDR1 is SGHNT, CDR2 YYREEE, per germline (reference sequence). For the CDR3, the DNA is TGTGCCAGCAGCTTGGCCGGTAGACAGCCCCAGCATTTT. Amino acids: CASSLAGRQPQHF.

This sequence joins TRBV11-3 and TRBJ2-5, with 11 nucleotides matching TRBD1. CDR3 size: 16 residues. Germline values: CDR1 SGHNT, CDR2 YENEEA. V was clipped by 1 base and J by 3 bases; unmatched bases: 4. In DNA form, the CDR3 reads TGTGCCAGCAGCTTAGTAGGGACAGGGGGTAAAGAGACCCAGTACTTC. Translation gives CASSLVGTGGKETQYF.

The rearrangement links TRBV6-5 to TRBJ1-2; TRBD1 aligns across 8 bases. The CDR3 has 16 amino acids. Germline V gene data show CDR1 as MNHEY and CDR2 as SVGAGI. Unmatched junction bases numbered 5, after V lost 0 bases and J lost 2 bases. The CDR3 DNA follows: TGTGCCAGCAGTTACTCCTCGACAGGGGTAAACTATGGCTACACCTTC. It is translated as CASSYSSTGVNYGYTF.

This chain joins TRBV5-1 and TRBJ2-5; D is uncertain. The V gene lost 0 bases and the J gene lost 3 bases, with 18 bases spanning the gap. Per the germline V gene, CDR1 is SGHRS and CDR2 is YFSETQ. The CDR3 length is 17 residues. CDR3 in amino acids: CASSLGRGPRWEETQYF. The CDR3 DNA follows: TGCGCCAGCAGCTTGGGTAGAGGTCCGCGTTGGGAAGAGACCCAGTACTTC.

This clone appeared a single time. The chain carries TRBV28 and TRBJ2-7, with D perhaps TRBD1 (5 bases). The CDR3 covers 16 residues. V dropped 6 bases and J dropped 5 bases, with 23 bases sitting between them. Per germline, CDR1 MDHEN and CDR2 SYDVKM. The CDR3 nucleotides are TGTGCCAGCAGACAGCAGGGAACTTCCCTCACTCACGAGCAGTACTTC. Translating gives CASRQQGTSLTHEQYF.

The chain employs TRBV7-8 and TRBJ2-1, with 10 bases identical to TRBD2. The CDR3 covers 17 residues. Per germline, CDR1 SGHVS and CDR2 FQNEAQ. With 3 bases clipped from V and 0 bases from J, the junction kept 5 bases outside the gene matches. CDR3 nucleotide sequence: TGTGCCAGCAGCTTCTTAAAGCGGGAGGGCTCCTACAATGAGCAGTTCTTC. Its translation: CASSFLKREGSYNEQFF. The whole variable domain, filled in from reference TRBV7-8 and TRBJ2-1, reads GAGVSQSPRYKVAKRGQDVALRCDPISGHVSLFWYQQALGQGPEFLTYFQNEAQLDKSGLPSDRFFAERPEGSVSTLKIQRTQQEDSAVYLCASSFLKREGSYNEQFFGPGTRLTVL.

This chain connects TRBV5-1 to TRBJ1-2, with 12 bases matching TRBD1. V lost 0 bases, J lost 4 bases, and 7 bases stayed unmatched. CDR1 and CDR2 from the germline V gene are SGHRS and YFSETQ. The CDR3 is made up of 17 amino acids. CDR3 amino acids: CASSLDRDRGRRYGYTF. CDR3 DNA sequence: TGCGCCAGCAGCTTGGATCGGGACAGGGGGCGCCGCTATGGCTACACCTTC.

This clone was recorded a few times. The chain links TRBV5-4 to TRBJ2-7, with D perhaps TRBD1 (5 bases). The CDR3 totals 14 residues. Trimming took off 0 bases at V and 1 base at J, with 8 bases between the two ends. Per germline, CDR1 SGHNT and CDR2 YYREEE (reference sequence). CDR3 protein: CASSLDRGSYEQYF. The CDR3 DNA follows: TGTGCCAGCAGCTTGGATAGGGGATCCTACGAGCAGTACTTC.